This note documents a single T cell receptor (beta chain) sequence. The antigen is undetermined. This sample stems from a study of response to subunit inactivated influenza vaccine. Findings and caveats of the study: Researchers suggested that each seasonal influenza vaccination recruits few new T cells.

One entry per CDR3 protein, called by TCRdb with MiXCR from the RT-PCR reads. The data hold 300,000 to 350,000 distinct CDR3 sequences, with 20% to 25% observed a single time. The sequence derives from a man aged 45-69 years who received an inactivated influenza vaccine. This material consisted of PBMCs from blood, taken less than 22 months after vaccination.

The chain's CDR3 is CASSLTGGFTGELFF. CDR3 DNA sequence: TGTGCCAGCAGTTTGACCGGGGGGTTCACCGGGGAGCTGTTTTTT. The chain has TRBV12-3 or TRBV12-4 and TRBJ2-2; 7 positions agree with TRBD2. Unmatched junction bases numbered 5, after V lost 3 bases and J lost 4 bases. The CDR3 spans 15 residues.